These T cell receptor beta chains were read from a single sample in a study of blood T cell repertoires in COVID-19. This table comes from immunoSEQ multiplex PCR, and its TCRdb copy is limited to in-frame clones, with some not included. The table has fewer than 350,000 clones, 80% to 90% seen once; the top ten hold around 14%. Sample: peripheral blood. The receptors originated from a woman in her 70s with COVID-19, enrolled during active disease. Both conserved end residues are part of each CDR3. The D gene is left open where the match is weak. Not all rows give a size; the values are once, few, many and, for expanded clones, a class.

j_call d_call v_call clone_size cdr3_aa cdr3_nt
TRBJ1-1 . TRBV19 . CASTPPGSTEAFF TGTGCCAGTACCCCACCCGGGAGTACTGAAGCTTTCTTT
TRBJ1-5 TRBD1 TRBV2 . CASSEGQGSNQPQHF TGTGCCAGCAGTGAAGGACAGGGTTCCAATCAGCCCCAGCATTTT
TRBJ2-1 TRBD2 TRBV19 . CASTGLAGGPLSNNEQFF TGTGCCAGTACTGGACTAGCGGGGGGTCCGCTGTCGAACAATGAGCAGTTCTTC
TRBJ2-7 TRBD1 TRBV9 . CASSPRLGTGGYEQYF TGTGCCAGCAGCCCCCGACTTGGGACAGGGGGCTACGAGCAGTACTTC
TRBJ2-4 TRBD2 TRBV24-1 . CATSDPGRGGDIQYF TGTGCCACCAGTGACCCGGGGCGGGGGGGAGACATTCAGTACTTC
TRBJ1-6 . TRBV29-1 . CSVDPFTTGMNSPLHF TGCAGCGTTGATCCTTTTACTACAGGGATGAATTCACCCCTCCACTTT
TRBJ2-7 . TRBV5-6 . CASSFGQTDYEQYF TGTGCCAGCAGCTTCGGACAGACTGACTACGAGCAGTACTTC
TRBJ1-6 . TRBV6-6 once CASSSTLGGLGAPLHF TGTGCCAGCAGTTCCACTTTGGGGGGACTGGGGGCACCCCTCCACTTT
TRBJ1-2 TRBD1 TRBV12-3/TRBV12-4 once CASRTGNYGYTF TGTGCCAGCAGGACAGGGAACTATGGCTACACCTTC
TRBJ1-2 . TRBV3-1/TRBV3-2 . CASSQACLTGKYGYTF TGTGCCAGCAGCCAGGCGTGTCTCACAGGGAAATATGGCTACACCTTC
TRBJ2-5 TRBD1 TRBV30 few CAWNRDRQETQYF TGTGCCTGGAACAGGGACAGACAAGAGACCCAGTACTTC
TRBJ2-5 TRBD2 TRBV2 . CARGTSGGETQYF TGTGCCCGCGGGACTAGCGGAGGGGAGACCCAGTACTTC
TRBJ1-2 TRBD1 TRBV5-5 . CASSFPGGSYGYTF TGTGCCAGCAGCTTTCCAGGGGGAAGCTATGGCTACACCTTC
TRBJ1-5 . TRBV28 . CASSLLVDVADQPQHF TGTGCCAGCAGTTTATTAGTCGACGTCGCGGATCAGCCCCAGCATTTT
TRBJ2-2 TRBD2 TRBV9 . CASRPRGGGTGELFF TGTGCCAGCAGACCTAGGGGCGGGGGCACCGGGGAGCTGTTTTTT
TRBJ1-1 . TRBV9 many CASSGQFDTEAFF TGTGCCAGCAGCGGGCAGTTTGACACTGAAGCTTTCTTT
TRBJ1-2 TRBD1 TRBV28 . CASSDRGRINYGYTF TGTGCCAGCTCGGACAGGGGGCGTATCAACTATGGCTACACCTTC
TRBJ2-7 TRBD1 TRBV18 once CASSLLETGLYEQYF TGTGCCAGCTCACTCCTCGAGACAGGGCTCTACGAGCAGTACTTC
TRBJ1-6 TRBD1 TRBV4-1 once CASSRGQVNSPLHF TGCGCCAGCAGCAGGGGACAGGTTAATTCACCCCTCCACTTT
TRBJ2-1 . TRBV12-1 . CASSSGGGGNNEQFF TGTGCCAGCAGCTCTGGCGGGGGAGGGAACAATGAGCAGTTCTTC
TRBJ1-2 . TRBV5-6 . CASSGQGAANYGYTF TGTGCCAGCAGCGGGCAAGGGGCGGCTAACTATGGCTACACCTTC
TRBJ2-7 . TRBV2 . CASSLKRGNEQYF TGTGCCAGCAGCCTAAAGCGAGGGAACGAGCAGTACTTC
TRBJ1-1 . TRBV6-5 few CASRPTVNTEAFF TGTGCCAGCAGGCCGACAGTGAACACTGAAGCTTTCTTT
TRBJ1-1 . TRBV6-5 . CASSYETGNTEAFF TGTGCCAGCAGTTACGAGACAGGGAACACTGAAGCTTTCTTT
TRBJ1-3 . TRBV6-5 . CASEDGNTIYF TGTGCCAGCGAGGATGGAAACACCATATATTTT
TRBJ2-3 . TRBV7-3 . CASSLAGSTDTQYF TGTGCCAGCAGCTTGGCAGGGAGCACAGATACGCAGTATTTT
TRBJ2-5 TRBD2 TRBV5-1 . CASIRTGGAGETQYF TGCGCCAGCATCCGGACCGGGGGGGCCGGAGAGACCCAGTACTTC
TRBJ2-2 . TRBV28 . CASSLYRNTGELFF TGTGCCAGCAGTCTTTACAGGAACACCGGGGAGCTGTTTTTT
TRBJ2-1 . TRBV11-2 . CASSAYRADVEQFF TGTGCCAGCAGCGCATACAGGGCCGACGTTGAGCAGTTCTTC
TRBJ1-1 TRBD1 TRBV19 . CASSIYGQATSEAFF TGTGCCAGTAGTATTTATGGACAGGCCACGAGTGAAGCTTTCTTT
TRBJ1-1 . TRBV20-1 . CSARRGEQAFF TGCAGTGCTAGGCGCGGGGAGCAAGCTTTCTTT
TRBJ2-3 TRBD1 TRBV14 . CASSLGATGAGDGDTQYF TGTGCCAGCAGCCTAGGGGCAACAGGGGCAGGTGACGGTGATACGCAGTATTTT
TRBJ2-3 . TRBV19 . CASSIVPSGTDTQYF TGTGCCAGTAGTATAGTGCCTAGCGGCACAGATACGCAGTATTTT
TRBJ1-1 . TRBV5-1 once CASSLDGKGTEAFF TGCGCCAGCAGCTTGGACGGGAAGGGCACTGAAGCTTTCTTT
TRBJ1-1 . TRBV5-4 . CASSPGVLGNTEAFF TGTGCCAGCAGCCCAGGGGTGTTAGGGAACACTGAAGCTTTCTTT
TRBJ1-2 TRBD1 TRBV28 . CASRASGQGGYGYTF TGTGCCAGCAGGGCGAGTGGACAGGGAGGCTATGGCTACACCTTC
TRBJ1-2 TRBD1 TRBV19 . CASSAPGTAMGYTF TGTGCCAGTAGTGCTCCCGGGACAGCTATGGGCTACACCTTC
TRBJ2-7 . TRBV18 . CASTFGVSNEQYF TGTGCCAGCACTTTCGGGGTCTCTAACGAGCAGTACTTC
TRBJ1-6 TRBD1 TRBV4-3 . CASSQEDRGASPLHF TGCGCCAGCAGCCAAGAGGACAGGGGAGCCTCACCCCTCCACTTT
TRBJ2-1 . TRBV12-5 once CASGLGAKVGEQFF TGTGCTAGTGGTTTGGGAGCGAAGGTTGGGGAGCAGTTCTTC
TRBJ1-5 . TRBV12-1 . CASSPAFWHSLCNQPQHF TGTGCCAGCAGCCCTGCTTTTTGGCATAGCCTATGCAATCAGCCCCAGCATTTT